Reported below is one TCR beta chain. Its target is unknown. This specimen comes from a study of graft-versus-host responses after intestinal transplantation. Overall study findings and caveats: Allograft clonal ratios (graft-versus-host to host-versus-graft) were high in patients who had graft-donor T cell macrochimerism.

The assay was immunoSEQ multiplex PCR, and TCRdb's table has in-frame clones only and misses some. The sample consists of some 81,000 clones, roughly nine tenths of them appearing once. The germline V gene has CDR1 MNHEY and CDR2 SVGAGI. With V trimmed by 0 bases and J by 3 bases, 6 bases remained unmatched. CDR3 length: 16 residues. The V call is TRBV6-5, the J call TRBJ2-7; 9 bases map to TRBD2. The sample consisted of unstimulated CD4+ T cells sorted from spleen or lymph node cells, taken before intestinal transplant. The receptor comes from a human donor who received an intestinal transplant. The CDR3 nucleotides are TGTGCCAGCAGTTACTCCCGACTAGCGGACCTCTACGAGCAGTACTTC. This gives the protein CASSYSRLADLYEQYF.